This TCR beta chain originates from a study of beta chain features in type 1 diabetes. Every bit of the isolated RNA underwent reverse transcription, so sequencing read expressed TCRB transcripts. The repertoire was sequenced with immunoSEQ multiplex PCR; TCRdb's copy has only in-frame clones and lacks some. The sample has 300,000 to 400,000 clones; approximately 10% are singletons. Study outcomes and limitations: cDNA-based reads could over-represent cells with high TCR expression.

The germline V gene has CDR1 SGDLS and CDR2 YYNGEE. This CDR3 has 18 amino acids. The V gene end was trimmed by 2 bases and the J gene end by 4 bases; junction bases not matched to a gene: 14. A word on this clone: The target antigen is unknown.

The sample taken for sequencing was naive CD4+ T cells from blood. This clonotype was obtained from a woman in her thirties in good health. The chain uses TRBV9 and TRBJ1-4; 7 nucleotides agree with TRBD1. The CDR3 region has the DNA TGTGCCAGCAGCGTCGCCGCAGGGGGGCTCTTTGGTAATGAAAAACTGTTTTTT. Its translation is CASSVAAGGLFGNEKLFF.